These T cell receptor beta chains were read from a single sample in a study of T-cell reconstitution after alpha-beta-depleted transplantation in children. One entry per CDR3 protein results from TCRdb running MiXCR on the PCR reads. The top ten hold about a third of the sample, which has about 540,000 distinct CDR3 sequences, 25% to 30% seen once. The sample here was PBMCs, taken before TCRalphabeta/CD19-depleted stem cell transplant. The origin of the receptors is a boy under three years old with Wiskott-Aldrich syndrome, due to receive a stem cell transplant. CDR3s include the opening cysteine and the closing phenylalanine or tryptophan. The D gene is left open where the match is weak. Not all rows give a size; the values are once, few, many and, for expanded clones, a class.

>few|TRBJ2-7|TRBV7-9|NA
TGTGCCAGCAGCCCCAGGGAACTAGCCTACGAGCAGTACTTC
CASSPRELAYEQYF
>NA|TRBJ2-7|TRBV5-5|NA
TGTGCCAGCAGCCAACCAAGGTCAACCTACGAGCAGTACTTC
CASSQPRSTYEQYF
>few|TRBJ2-5|TRBV20-1|TRBD2
TGCAGTGCTAGTCTAGCGGGAGTTCAAGAGACCCAGTACTTC
CSASLAGVQETQYF
>NA|TRBJ1-1|TRBV5-1|TRBD1
TGCGCCAGCAGCGACAGGGGGCTGAACACTGAAGCTTTCTTT
CASSDRGLNTEAFF
>few|TRBJ2-1|TRBV6-5|NA
TGTGCCAGCATCCAGCGGGAAGGGGGTGAGCAGTTCTTC
CASIQREGGEQFF
>once|TRBJ2-7|TRBV10-1|NA
TGCGCCAGCAGTGTGGACCCTCGCGAGCAGTACTTC
CASSVDPREQYF
>NA|TRBJ2-1|TRBV5-6|NA
TGTGCCAGCAGCTTCCGGGACGGCACCTACAATGAGCAGTTCTTC
CASSFRDGTYNEQFF
>NA|TRBJ2-3|TRBV7-2|NA
TGTGCCAGCAGGATCAAAGCGGGCCTAAGCACAGATACGCAGTATTTT
CASRIKAGLSTDTQYF
>few|TRBJ2-2|TRBV5-1|NA
TGCGCCAGCAGCCCCGGTACTATGGACACCGGGGAGCTGTTTTTT
CASSPGTMDTGELFF
>NA|TRBJ1-2|TRBV6-6|NA
TGTGCCAGCAGTTACTCGATTTCAGGCTACACCTTC
CASSYSISGYTF
>NA|TRBJ2-1|TRBV4-2|NA
TGTGCCAGCAGCCAAGATACTCGAGATGAGCAGTTCTTC
CASSQDTRDEQFF
>few|TRBJ1-1|TRBV14|NA
TGTGCCAGCAGCCAAGATCGGGGGGGCACTGAAGCTTTCTTT
CASSQDRGGTEAFF
>NA|TRBJ2-3|TRBV5-1|NA
TGCGCCAGCAGCTTGTCTCGGGCGAACACAGATACGCAGTATTTT
CASSLSRANTDTQYF
>NA|TRBJ2-2|TRBV27|NA
TGTGCCAGCAGTCGCCAATCAAACACCGGGGAGCTGTTTTTT
CASSRQSNTGELFF
>NA|TRBJ2-1|TRBV14|TRBD2
TGTGCCAGCAGCCAACGTCTAGCGGGAGTGAAAAATGAGCAGTTCTTC
CASSQRLAGVKNEQFF
>NA|TRBJ2-7|TRBV6-1|NA
TGTGCCAGCAGTGAAACATGGGATTCCTACGAGCAGTACTTC
CASSETWDSYEQYF
>NA|TRBJ2-7|TRBV12-3/TRBV12-4|TRBD2
TGTGCCAGCAGTCGGACTAGCGGGAGCAACTACGAGCAGTACTTC
CASSRTSGSNYEQYF
>NA|TRBJ2-7|TRBV4-2|TRBD1
TGTGCCAGCAGCAGATCGGACAGGCTGACGGGCGAGCAGTACTTC
CASSRSDRLTGEQYF
>few|TRBJ2-1|TRBV27|NA
TGTGCCAGCAGTTTACAGGCCTACAATGAGCAGTTCTTC
CASSLQAYNEQFF
>few|TRBJ2-7|TRBV20-1|NA
TGCAGTGCTAGGCCCCTGGGCGGGTCTTCCCACGAGCAGTACTTC
CSARPLGGSSHEQYF
>NA|TRBJ2-2|TRBV20-1|NA
TGCAGTGCTAATACCTTGAACACCGGGGAGCTGTTTTTT
CSANTLNTGELFF
>NA|TRBJ1-5|TRBV20-1|NA
TGCAGTGCTGTAGTCCGGGACAATTATCAGCCCCAGCATTTT
CSAVVRDNYQPQHF
>few|TRBJ2-1|TRBV27|NA
TGTGCCAGCAGTTCCCCACGCTACAATGAGCAGTTCTTC
CASSSPRYNEQFF
>NA|TRBJ2-2|TRBV3-1|TRBD1
TGTGCCAGCAGCCCTCGGACAGGGGGCCTAACCGGGGAGCTGTTTTTT
CASSPRTGGLTGELFF
>few|TRBJ2-7|TRBV20-1|TRBD2
TGCAGTGCTAGGGCGACTAGCGGGATCTACGAGCAGTACTTC
CSARATSGIYEQYF
>NA|TRBJ2-1|TRBV10-3|TRBD2
TGTGCCATCAGTATAACGTCGGGACTAGCGGACTACAATGAGCAGTTCTTC
CAISITSGLADYNEQFF
>NA|TRBJ2-7|TRBV12-3/TRBV12-4|TRBD2
TGTGCCAGCAAAGGAGCGGGAGGCTCCTACGAGCAGTACTTC
CASKGAGGSYEQYF
>few|TRBJ2-7|TRBV5-1|NA
TGCGCCAGCAGCACGGGTCTCTTCTCCTACGAGCAGTACTTC
CASSTGLFSYEQYF
>few|TRBJ2-5|TRBV5-1|NA
TGCGCCAGCAGCTTGCGTCCGGGGGTAAACCAGGAGACCCAGTACTTC
CASSLRPGVNQETQYF
>few|TRBJ2-5|TRBV12-3/TRBV12-4|TRBD2
TGTGCCAGCAGTTTCGGGACTAGCGGGGGAGGGGAGACCCAGTACTTC
CASSFGTSGGGETQYF
>few|TRBJ2-1|TRBV5-1|NA
TGCGCCAGCAGCCGTATAGAGGGCAATGAGCAGTTCTTC
CASSRIEGNEQFF
>few|TRBJ2-7|TRBV7-8|NA
TGTGCCAGCAGCTTTTACCGGGACTCCAGGGACCCCTACGAGCAGTACTTC
CASSFYRDSRDPYEQYF
>NA|TRBJ2-7|TRBV12-3/TRBV12-4|NA
TGTGCCAGCCGAAATTCGGAGTCCTCCTACGAGCAGTACTTC
CASRNSESSYEQYF
>NA|TRBJ2-5|TRBV24-1|TRBD1
TGTGCCACCAGTGATAGGACAGGGGGCCAAGAGACCCAGTACTTC
CATSDRTGGQETQYF
>NA|TRBJ2-3|TRBV10-3|TRBD2
TGTGCCATCAGGCCAAGCGGGAGAGCAGCAGATACGCAGTATTTT
CAIRPSGRAADTQYF
>NA|TRBJ2-3|TRBV10-2|TRBD2
TGCGCCAGCAGCGAACTAGCGGGAGGGCCGAGCACAGATACGCAGTATTTT
CASSELAGGPSTDTQYF
>few|TRBJ2-1|TRBV25-1|TRBD2
TGTGCCAGCAGTGAGCAGACTAGCGGGAGCTCCTACAATGAGCAGTTCTTC
CASSEQTSGSSYNEQFF
>few|TRBJ2-7|TRBV20-1|TRBD2
TGCAGTGCTAGGTTAGCGGGAGATTTCCGCGAGCAGTACTTC
CSARLAGDFREQYF
>few|TRBJ2-1|TRBV5-1|NA
TGCGCCAGCAGCTTGGATCCTGGACGCCCCTACAATGAGCAGTTCTTC
CASSLDPGRPYNEQFF
>NA|TRBJ2-5|TRBV7-2|TRBD2
TGTGCCAGCAGCGTACGACTAGCGGCTGCTAAAGAGACCCAGTACTTC
CASSVRLAAAKETQYF
>NA|TRBJ1-4|TRBV20-1|NA
TGCAGTGCTTCGAACTCCTTCACAACTAATGAAAAACTGTTTTTT
CSASNSFTTNEKLFF
>NA|TRBJ2-2|TRBV6-1|TRBD1
TGTGCCAGCAGCCTCGGGACAGGGCTCACCGGGGAGCTGTTTTTT
CASSLGTGLTGELFF
>few|TRBJ2-5|TRBV20-1|NA
TGCAGTGCTAGAGGGGAACCGACAGCCTCTCAAGAGACCCAGTACTTC
CSARGEPTASQETQYF
>NA|TRBJ1-5|TRBV7-9|NA
TGTGCCAGCAGCCCCGGCTGGGGTTCGAGCAATCAGCCCCAGCATTTT
CASSPGWGSSNQPQHF
>NA|TRBJ2-7|TRBV27|TRBD2
TGTGCCAGCAGTCCATATGGGGGCGCTAGCGGGAGATACGAGCAGTACTTC
CASSPYGGASGRYEQYF
>few|TRBJ2-1|TRBV10-3|TRBD2
TGTGCCATCAGTGAACTAGCGGGAGTAGATGAGCAGTTCTTC
CAISELAGVDEQFF
>NA|TRBJ2-7|TRBV7-2|NA
TGTGCCAGCAGCTTAGGGGCCGGGATCTACGAGCAGTACTTC
CASSLGAGIYEQYF
>few|TRBJ2-5|TRBV24-1|NA
TGTGCCACCAGTGACCGGACCTTTCTGGAGACCCAGTACTTC
CATSDRTFLETQYF
>few|TRBJ1-5|TRBV7-8|TRBD1
TGTGCCAGCAGCCTCAGGGGGCTCAGCAATCAGCCCCAGCATTTT
CASSLRGLSNQPQHF
>NA|TRBJ2-5|TRBV5-1|TRBD1
TGCGCCAGCAGCGTTGGGACAGGGGTTAGAGAGACCCAGTACTTC
CASSVGTGVRETQYF
>NA|TRBJ2-5|TRBV7-9|TRBD1
TGTGCCAGCAGCAAAAGGACAGGGGACCCCCGAGAGACCCAGTACTTC
CASSKRTGDPRETQYF
>few|TRBJ2-7|TRBV29-1|TRBD1
TGCAGCGTTGACAGGGGGCAGCTAGGGGAGCAGTACTTC
CSVDRGQLGEQYF